This T cell receptor (beta chain) was recorded in a study of shared clonotypes between healthy human individuals. Naive CD8 cells comprised CD45RO-negative, CCR7-positively selected cells, excluding terminally differentiated effector memory CD45RA+ cells. This CDR3 region has 13 residues. Germline V lookup: CDR1 SGDLS, CDR2 YYNGEE. With 3 bases removed from V and 5 bases from J, the gap between germline ends came to 11 bases. The repertoire was sequenced with immunoSEQ multiplex PCR; TCRdb's copy has only in-frame clones and lacks some. The sample lists over 2 million clones; about 95% were seen once.

V and J are TRBV9 and TRBJ1-2, with D hard to call. The TCR originated in a man in his late teens or twenties in good health. The sample taken for sequencing was naive CD8+ T cells sorted from blood. CDR3 DNA: TGTGCCAGCAGCGATGGACTGACTTATGGCTACACCTTC. Translated, it gives CASSDGLTYGYTF.